This T cell receptor (beta chain) was identified in a study of response to subunit inactivated influenza vaccine. Findings and caveats of the study: Authors suggested each seasonal influenza vaccination recruits few new T cells.

A single record per CDR3 protein comes from TCRdb applying MiXCR to the RT-PCR reads. The sample contains some 850,000 distinct CDR3 sequences, under 20% of which appear only once. For this clonotype: The antigen remains undetermined.

V trimming: 3 bases; J trimming: 4 bases; junction bases outside the gene matches: 4. This CDR3 region has 15 residues. CDR1 is LNHNV and CDR2 is YYDKDF in the germline V gene (reference sequence). Sequenced here: PBMCs from blood, sampled less than 6 days after vaccination. The sequence derives from a man aged 50-59 years who received an inactivated influenza vaccine. The chain joins TRBV15 to TRBJ2-3, with 10 bases lining up with TRBD2. The CDR3 DNA sequence: TGTGCCACCAGCAGGAGCGGGAGGGCTCCAGATACGCAGTATTTT. It yields the protein CATSRSGRAPDTQYF.